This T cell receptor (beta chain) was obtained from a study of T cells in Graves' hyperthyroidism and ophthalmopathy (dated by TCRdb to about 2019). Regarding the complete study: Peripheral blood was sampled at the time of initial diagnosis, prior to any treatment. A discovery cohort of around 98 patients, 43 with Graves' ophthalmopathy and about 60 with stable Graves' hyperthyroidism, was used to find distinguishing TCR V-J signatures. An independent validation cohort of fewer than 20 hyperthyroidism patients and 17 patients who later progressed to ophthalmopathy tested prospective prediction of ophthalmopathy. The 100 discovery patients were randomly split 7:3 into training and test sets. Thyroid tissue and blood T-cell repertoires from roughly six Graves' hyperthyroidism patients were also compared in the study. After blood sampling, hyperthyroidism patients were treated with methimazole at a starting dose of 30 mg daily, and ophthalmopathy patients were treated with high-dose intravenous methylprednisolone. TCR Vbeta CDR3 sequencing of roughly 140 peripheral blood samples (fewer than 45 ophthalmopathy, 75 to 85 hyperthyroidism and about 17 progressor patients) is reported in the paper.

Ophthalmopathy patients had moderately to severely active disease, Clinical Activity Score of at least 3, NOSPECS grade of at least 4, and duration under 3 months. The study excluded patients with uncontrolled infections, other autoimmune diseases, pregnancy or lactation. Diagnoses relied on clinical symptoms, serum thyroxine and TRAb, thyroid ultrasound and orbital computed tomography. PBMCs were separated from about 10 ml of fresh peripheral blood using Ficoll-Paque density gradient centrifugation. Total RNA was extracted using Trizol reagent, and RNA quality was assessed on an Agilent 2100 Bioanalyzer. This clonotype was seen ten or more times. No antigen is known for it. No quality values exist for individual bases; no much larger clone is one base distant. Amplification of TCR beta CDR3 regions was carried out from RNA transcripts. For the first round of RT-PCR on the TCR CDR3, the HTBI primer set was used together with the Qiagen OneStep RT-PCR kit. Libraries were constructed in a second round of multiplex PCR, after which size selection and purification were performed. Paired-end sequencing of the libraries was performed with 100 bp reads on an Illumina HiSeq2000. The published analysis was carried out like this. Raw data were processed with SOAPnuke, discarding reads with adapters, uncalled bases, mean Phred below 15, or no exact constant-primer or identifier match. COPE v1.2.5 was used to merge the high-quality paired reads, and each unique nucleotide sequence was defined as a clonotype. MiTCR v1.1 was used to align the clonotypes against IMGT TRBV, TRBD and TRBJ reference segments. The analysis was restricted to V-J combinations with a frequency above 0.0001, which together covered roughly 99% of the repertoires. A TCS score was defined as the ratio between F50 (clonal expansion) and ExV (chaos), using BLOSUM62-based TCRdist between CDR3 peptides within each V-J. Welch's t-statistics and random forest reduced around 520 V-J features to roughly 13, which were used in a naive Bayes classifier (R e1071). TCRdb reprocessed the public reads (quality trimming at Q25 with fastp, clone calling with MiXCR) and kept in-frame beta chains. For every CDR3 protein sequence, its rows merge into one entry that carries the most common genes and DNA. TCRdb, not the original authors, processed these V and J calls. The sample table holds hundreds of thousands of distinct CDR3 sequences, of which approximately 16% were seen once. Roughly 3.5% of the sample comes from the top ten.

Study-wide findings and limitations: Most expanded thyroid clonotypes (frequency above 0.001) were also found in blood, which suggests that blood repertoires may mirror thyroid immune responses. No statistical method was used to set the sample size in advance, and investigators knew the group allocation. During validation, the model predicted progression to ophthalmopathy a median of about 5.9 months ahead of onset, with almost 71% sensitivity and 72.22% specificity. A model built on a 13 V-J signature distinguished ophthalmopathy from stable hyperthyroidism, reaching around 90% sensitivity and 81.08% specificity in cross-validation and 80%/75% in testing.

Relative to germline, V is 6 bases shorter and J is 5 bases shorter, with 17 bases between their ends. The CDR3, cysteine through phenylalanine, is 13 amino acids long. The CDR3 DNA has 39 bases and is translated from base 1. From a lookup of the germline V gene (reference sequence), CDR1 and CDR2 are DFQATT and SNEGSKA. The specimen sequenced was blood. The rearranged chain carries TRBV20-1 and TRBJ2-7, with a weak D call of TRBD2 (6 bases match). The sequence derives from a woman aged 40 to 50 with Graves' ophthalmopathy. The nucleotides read TGCAGTGCCAACTATATTAGCGGACACGAGCAGTACTTC. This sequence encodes CSANYISGHEQYF.